Listed below are T cell receptor beta chains from one sample, sequenced in a study of cytomegalovirus exposure and HLA in healthy donors. Some clones are missing from TCRdb's copy, which holds only in-frame ones; the method was immunoSEQ multiplex PCR. The table lists about 160,000 clones, around nine tenths of them singletons, with roughly 1.8% in the top ten. Sample: PBMCs. These receptor sequences come from a woman aged 18-29 years in good health and CMV-seronegative. Each CDR3 is given without its conserved first and last residue. Each record gives: J gene, V gene, CDR3 protein.

J: TRBJ1-3
V: TRBV7-2
CDR3: ASSPSHSYSGNTIY

J: TRBJ2-1
V: TRBV11-2
CDR3: ASSLTTRPYEQF

J: TRBJ1-2
V: TRBV18
CDR3: ASSPRQGKFYGYT

J: TRBJ2-1
V: TRBV6-1
CDR3: ASSGTLHSYNEQF

J: TRBJ1-2
V: TRBV28
CDR3: ASSSSPTGSSGHGYT

J: TRBJ2-1
V: TRBV19
CDR3: ASSATPRASGTGEQF

J: TRBJ1-4
V: TRBV18
CDR3: ASSPPGASNEKLF

J: TRBJ2-7
V: TRBV28
CDR3: ASSTALETGGGDEQY

J: TRBJ1-3
V: TRBV4-1
CDR3: ASSQPTVLGNTIY

J: TRBJ1-2
V: TRBV7-8
CDR3: ASSPRVAFNYGYT

J: TRBJ1-1
V: TRBV12-5
CDR3: ASGWGDQNTEAF

J: TRBJ2-2
V: TRBV4-1
CDR3: ASSHGGQGETGELF

J: TRBJ2-2
V: TRBV6-1
CDR3: ASSHRGGELF

J: TRBJ1-5
V: TRBV27
CDR3: ASSPGGAGNQPQH

J: TRBJ2-3
V: TRBV27
CDR3: ASSLQRTDTQY

J: TRBJ1-3
V: TRBV7-9
CDR3: ASSPLAGPSGNTIY

J: TRBJ1-5
V: TRBV28
CDR3: ASSFLQIGYSNQPQH

J: TRBJ2-7
V: TRBV27
CDR3: ASSPLAVNYEQY

J: TRBJ2-4
V: TRBV19
CDR3: ASTTSGEENIQY

J: TRBJ2-1
V: TRBV11-3
CDR3: ASSLEGGAYNEQF

J: TRBJ2-3
V: TRBV4-1
CDR3: ASSRAAGGADTQY

J: TRBJ1-3
V: TRBV5-1
CDR3: ASQALSGNTIY

J: TRBJ1-1
V: TRBV14
CDR3: ASNQEYNREAF

J: TRBJ2-7
V: TRBV30
CDR3: AWSSGGPYEQY